The present TCR beta chain was sequenced within a study of blood T cell repertoires in COVID-19. The repertoire was sequenced with immunoSEQ multiplex PCR; TCRdb's copy has only in-frame clones and lacks some. The data contain 170,000 or so clones, roughly four fifths of them singletons. J lost 9 bases, V lost 5 bases, and 9 bases had no gene match. Germline loops: CDR1 SGHAT, CDR2 FQDESV (reference sequence). The CDR3 sequence is 14 residues long. This clone was observed a few times. The clonotype originates from a woman between 65 and 79 years old with COVID-19, enrolled during active disease. The sample comprised peripheral blood. The rearrangement uses TRBV11-1 and TRBJ2-1; TRBD2 aligns across 8 bases. The CDR3 reads CASSRAGARGEQFF. The CDR3 DNA reads as TGTGCCAGCAGCAGAGCGGGGGCGCGGGGTGAGCAGTTCTTC.